This T cell receptor beta chain was sequenced in a study of beta chain features in type 1 diabetes. Study-wide findings and caveats: Fewer junction insertions and more nucleotide deletions appeared in type 1 diabetes patients. Shortening of TCRB CDR3s, moderate but significant, appeared in all four CD4+ subsets of Type 1 diabetes patients.

The authors reverse transcribed all of the isolated RNA, so sequencing captured expressed TCRB transcripts. Profiling relied on immunoSEQ multiplex PCR, and the TCRdb table lists in-frame clones only, not all of them. Among 250,000 or so clones, more than 11% were seen once, and the ten largest hold 0.019%. Based on CD45RO/CCR7/CD25/CD127/CD95/CD27, CD4+ regulatory, stem cell-like memory, naive and central memory cells were sorted. Sorting gave populations that all exceeded 95% purity. Trimming shortened V by 1 base and J by 0 bases, and 3 bases separated the two germline ends. The CDR3 has 12 amino acids. Per the germline V gene, CDR1 is GTSNPN and CDR2 is SVGIG (reference sequence). This clone came up a few times. Its antigen remains unidentified.

The sample was naive CD4+ T cells from blood. This chain connects TRBV30 to TRBJ1-2; no clear D. The receptor comes from a man aged 30 to 39 with type 1 diabetes. The CDR3: CAWSGPNYGYTF. The CDR3 bases are TGTGCCTGGAGTGGGCCTAACTATGGCTACACCTTC.